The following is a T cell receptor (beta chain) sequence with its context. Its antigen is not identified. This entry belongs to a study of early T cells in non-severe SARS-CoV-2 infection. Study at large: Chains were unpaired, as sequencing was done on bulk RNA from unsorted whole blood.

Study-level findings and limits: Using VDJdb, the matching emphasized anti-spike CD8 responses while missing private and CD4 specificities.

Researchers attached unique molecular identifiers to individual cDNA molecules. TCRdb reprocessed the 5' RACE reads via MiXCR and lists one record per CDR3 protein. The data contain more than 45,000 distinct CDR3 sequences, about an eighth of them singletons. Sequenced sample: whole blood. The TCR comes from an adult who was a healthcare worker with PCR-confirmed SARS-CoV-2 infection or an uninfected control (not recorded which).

Here the CDR3 reads CASSAGQGHEQYF. CDR3 DNA: TGCGCCAGCAGCGCGGGACAGGGCCACGAGCAGTACTTC. The chain employs TRBV5-1 and TRBJ2-7, with 9 bases fitting TRBD1. V gave up 4 bases and J gave up 5 bases; unmatched junction bases: 4. CDR1 and CDR2 from the germline V gene are SGHRS and YFSETQ. This CDR3 is built from 13 residues.